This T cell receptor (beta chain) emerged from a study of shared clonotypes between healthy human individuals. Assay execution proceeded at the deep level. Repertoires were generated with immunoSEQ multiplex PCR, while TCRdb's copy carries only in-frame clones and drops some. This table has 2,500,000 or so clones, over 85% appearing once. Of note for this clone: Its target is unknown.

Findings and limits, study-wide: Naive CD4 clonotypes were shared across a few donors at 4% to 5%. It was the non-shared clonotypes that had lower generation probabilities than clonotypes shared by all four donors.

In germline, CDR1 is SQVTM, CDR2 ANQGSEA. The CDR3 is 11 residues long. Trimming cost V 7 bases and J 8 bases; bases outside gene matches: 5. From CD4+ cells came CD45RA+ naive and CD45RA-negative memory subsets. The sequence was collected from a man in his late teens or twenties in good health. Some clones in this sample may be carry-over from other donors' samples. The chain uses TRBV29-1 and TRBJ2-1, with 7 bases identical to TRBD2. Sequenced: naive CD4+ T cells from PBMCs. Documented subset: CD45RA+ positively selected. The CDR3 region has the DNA TGCAGCGGGACTAGTATGGATGAGCAGTTCTTC. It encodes CSGTSMDEQFF.